These 5 T cell receptor beta chains were sequenced from one sample in a study of regulatory T cells in long-lasting Graves disease. Investigators prepared the TCR beta libraries by applying iRepertoire HTBI primers and Arm-PCR of CDR3 regions. TCRdb used MiXCR to reprocess the multiplex PCR reads, holding one entry per CDR3 protein. Of 400,000 or so distinct CDR3 sequences listed, 20% to 25% were seen once; the top ten hold approximately 28%. Time point here: persistent/refractory GD, antithyroid drugs over 5 years with positive TRAb. Researchers made the TCR library from RNA that was extracted from PBMCs. Sample: peripheral blood mononuclear cells (PBMCs), taken when the disease was refractory, from a patient treated with antithyroid drugs. The receptors originated from a female donor with Graves disease.

This sequence joins TRBV6-1 and TRBJ2-6; 7 nucleotides line up with TRBD1. This CDR3 is 13 amino acids long. J was trimmed by 12 bases and V by 7 bases; bases with no gene match: 9. Germline values: CDR1 MNHNS, CDR2 SASEGT. The CDR3 coding sequence is TGTGCCAGCACCAGGGGACAGCTAGGCGTCCTGACTTTC. Its protein product is CASTRGQLGVLTF.

This clonotype has a count of ten or more. The chain joins TRBV20-1 to TRBJ2-5, with D maybe TRBD2 (5 bases). The CDR3 sequence is 16 residues long. Germline-derived CDR1 and CDR2 are DFQATT and SNEGSKA (reference sequence). V lost 5 bases to trimming and J lost 1 base, with 20 bases between them. The DNA for the CDR3 is TGCAGTGCTCCCCCGACTACTTTCTCACCCCAAGAGACCCAGTACTTC. Its protein product is CSAPPTTFSPQETQYF.

The J gene is TRBJ1-6, the V gene TRBV19; unclear D gene. V gave up 3 bases and J gave up 0 bases, with 9 bases separating them. Germline V gene data show CDR1 as LNHDA and CDR2 as SQIVND (reference sequence). The length of the CDR3 is 16 residues. The CDR3 protein is CASSMLGNSYNSPLHF. CDR3 nucleotide sequence: TGTGCCAGTAGTATGCTGGGAAACTCCTATAATTCACCCCTCCACTTT.

This clonotype occurred a few times. The chain couples TRBV19 to TRBJ1-1, with D uncertain. V was trimmed by 4 bases and J by 1 base, leaving 16 bases between them. Germline CDR1 reads LNHDA; CDR2 reads SQIVND (reference sequence). This CDR3 is built from 16 residues. The CDR3 is CASSTALSVTNTEAFF. CDR3 DNA sequence: TGTGCCAGTAGTACTGCCTTGTCGGTTACGAACACTGAAGCTTTCTTT.

This clonotype was recorded many times. This chain joins TRBV28 and TRBJ1-1; D unresolved. Between the trimmed V and J ends, which lost 2 bases and 6 bases, there was a span of 10 bases. In germline, CDR1 is MDHEN, CDR2 SYDVKM. The CDR3 is made up of 13 amino acids. The DNA for the CDR3 is TGTGCCAGCAGTTTAGGCGGATGGGCTGAAGCTTTCTTT. This translates into CASSLGGWAEAFF.